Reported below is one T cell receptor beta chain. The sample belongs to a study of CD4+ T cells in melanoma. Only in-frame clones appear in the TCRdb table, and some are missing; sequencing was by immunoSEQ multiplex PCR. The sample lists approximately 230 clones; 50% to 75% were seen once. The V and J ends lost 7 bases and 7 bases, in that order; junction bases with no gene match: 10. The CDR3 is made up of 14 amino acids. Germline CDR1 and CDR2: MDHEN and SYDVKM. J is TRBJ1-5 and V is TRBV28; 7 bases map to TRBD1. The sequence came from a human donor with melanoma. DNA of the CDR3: TGTGCCAGCACCGGGAAGGGGGCGGAGCAGCCCCAGCATTTT. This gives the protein CASTGKGAEQPQHF. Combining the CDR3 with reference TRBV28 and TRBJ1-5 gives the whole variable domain DVKVTQSSRYLVKRTGEKVFLECVQDMDHENMFWYRQDPGLGLRLIYFSYDVKMKEKGDIPEGYSVSREKKERFSLILESASTNQTSMYLCASTGKGAEQPQHFGDGTRLSIL.